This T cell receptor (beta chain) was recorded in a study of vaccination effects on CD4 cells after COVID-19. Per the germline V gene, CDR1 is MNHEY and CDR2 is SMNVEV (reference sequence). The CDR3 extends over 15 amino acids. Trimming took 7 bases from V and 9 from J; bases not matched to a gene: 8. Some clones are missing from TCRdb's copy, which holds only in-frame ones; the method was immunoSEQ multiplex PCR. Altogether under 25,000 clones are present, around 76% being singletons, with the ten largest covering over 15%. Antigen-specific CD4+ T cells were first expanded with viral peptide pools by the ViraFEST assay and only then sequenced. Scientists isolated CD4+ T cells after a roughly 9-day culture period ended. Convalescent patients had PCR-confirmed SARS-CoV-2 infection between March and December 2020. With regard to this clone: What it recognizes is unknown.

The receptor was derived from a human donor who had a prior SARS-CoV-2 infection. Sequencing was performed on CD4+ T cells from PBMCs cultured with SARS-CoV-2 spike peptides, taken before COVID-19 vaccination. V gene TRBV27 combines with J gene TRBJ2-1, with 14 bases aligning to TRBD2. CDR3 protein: CASTKGLAGVFEQFF. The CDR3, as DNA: TGTGCCAGCACCAAGGGACTAGCGGGAGTGTTTGAGCAGTTCTTC.